Presented here are 6 T cell receptor beta chains from one specimen sequenced in a study of OX40 agonist ivuxolimab in advanced cancers. TCRdb keeps only in-frame clones here, not all; method: immunoSEQ multiplex PCR. Here the sample spans about 84,000 clones, around four fifths being singletons. The input for sequencing was CD4+ or CD8+ T cells sorted from blood, taken in a trial of the OX40 agonist ivuxolimab. The source is an adult with an advanced solid tumor such as melanoma, head and neck, liver or kidney cancer.

The rearrangement uses TRBV11-2 and TRBJ1-2, with 8 bases fitting TRBD1. Germline lookup yields CDR1 SGHAT and CDR2 FQNNGV. The length of the CDR3 is 17 residues. Trimming removed 2 bases from V and 5 bases from J; junction bases left unmatched: 13. The CDR3 coding sequence is TGTGCCAGCAGCTTATCGCCCAGGGGGCGCCCCCCTTATGGCTACACCTTC. It encodes CASSLSPRGRPPYGYTF.

This clone was detected once. The chain is built from TRBV19 and TRBJ2-3; TRBD2 aligns across 11 bases. The CDR3 runs to 18 residues. The germline gives CDR1 LNHDA, CDR2 SQIVND (reference sequence). With 5 bases clipped from V and 3 bases from J, the junction kept 13 bases outside the gene matches. The CDR3 loop reads CASSARHFSGGGTDTQYF. The DNA of the CDR3 is TGTGCCAGTAGTGCGAGACATTTTAGCGGGGGGGGGACAGATACGCAGTATTTT. Supplemented by reference TRBV19 and TRBJ2-3, the full variable domain reads DGGITQSPKYLFRKEGQNVTLSCEQNLNHDAMYWYRQDPGQGLRLIYYSQIVNDFQKGDIAEGYSVSREKKESFPLTVTSAQKNPTAFYLCASSARHFSGGGTDTQYFGPGTRLTVL.

The genes are TRBV29-1 and TRBJ1-4; D possibly corresponds to TRBD1 (6 bases). The CDR3 totals 13 residues. Germline assignment: CDR1 SQVTM and CDR2 ANQGSEA. The ends were cut back, 4 bases at V and 7 bases at J, with 13 bases in the middle. CDR3 DNA: TGCAGCGTTGTGAGGGGGACGGGTGAAAAACTGTTTTTT. Translated, it gives CSVVRGTGEKLFF.

V and J are TRBV11-2 and TRBJ2-3; D not resolved. Trimming shortened V by 5 bases and J by 1 base, and 10 bases separated the two germline ends. This CDR3 is 14 amino acids long. Germline V gene sequence: CDR1 SGHAT, CDR2 FQNNGV. The CDR3 DNA is TGTGCCAGCAGCCCCGGGTACGGCACAGATACGCAGTATTTT. Protein product: CASSPGYGTDTQYF. Full variable domain (missing parts from reference TRBV11-2 and TRBJ2-3): EAGVAQSPRYKIIEKRQSVAFWCNPISGHATLYWYQQILGQGPKLLIQFQNNGVVDDSQLPKDRFSAERLKGVDSTLKIQPAKLEDSAVYLCASSPGYGTDTQYFGPGTRLTVL.

The table lists this clone with a few counts. The CDR3 loop reads CAISDGEGYTF. Written as DNA, the CDR3 is TGTGCCATCAGTGACGGGGAAGGCTACACCTTC. V and J are TRBV10-3 and TRBJ1-2; D uncertain. Between the trimmed V and J ends, which lost 3 bases and 8 bases, there was a span of 7 bases. CDR3 length: 11 residues. The germline V gene encodes CDR1 ENHRY and CDR2 SYGVKD.

The gene calls are TRBV5-6 and TRBJ2-2; possible D gene TRBD1, 5 bases. CDR1 is SGHDT and CDR2 is YYEEEE in the germline V gene. CDR3 size: 15 residues. Trimming removed 0 bases from V and 6 bases from J, with 12 bases in between. CDR3 DNA sequence: TGTGCCAGCAGCTTGGCGGCAGGGCCCTCCGGGGAGCTGTTTTTT. This encodes CASSLAAGPSGELFF.